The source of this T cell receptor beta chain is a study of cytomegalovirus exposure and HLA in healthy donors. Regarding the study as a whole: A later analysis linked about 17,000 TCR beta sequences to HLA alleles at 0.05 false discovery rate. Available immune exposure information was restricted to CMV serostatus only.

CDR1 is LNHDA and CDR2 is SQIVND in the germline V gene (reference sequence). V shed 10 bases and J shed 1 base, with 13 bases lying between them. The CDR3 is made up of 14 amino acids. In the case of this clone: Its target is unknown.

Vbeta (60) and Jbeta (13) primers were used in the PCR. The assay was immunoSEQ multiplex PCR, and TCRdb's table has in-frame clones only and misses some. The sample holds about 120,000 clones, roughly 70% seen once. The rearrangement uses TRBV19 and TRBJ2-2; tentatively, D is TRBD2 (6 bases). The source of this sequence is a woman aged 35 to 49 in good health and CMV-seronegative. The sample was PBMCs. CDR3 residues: CATRPAGNTGELFF. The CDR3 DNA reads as TGTGCCACTAGACCAGCGGGGAACACCGGGGAGCTGTTTTTT.